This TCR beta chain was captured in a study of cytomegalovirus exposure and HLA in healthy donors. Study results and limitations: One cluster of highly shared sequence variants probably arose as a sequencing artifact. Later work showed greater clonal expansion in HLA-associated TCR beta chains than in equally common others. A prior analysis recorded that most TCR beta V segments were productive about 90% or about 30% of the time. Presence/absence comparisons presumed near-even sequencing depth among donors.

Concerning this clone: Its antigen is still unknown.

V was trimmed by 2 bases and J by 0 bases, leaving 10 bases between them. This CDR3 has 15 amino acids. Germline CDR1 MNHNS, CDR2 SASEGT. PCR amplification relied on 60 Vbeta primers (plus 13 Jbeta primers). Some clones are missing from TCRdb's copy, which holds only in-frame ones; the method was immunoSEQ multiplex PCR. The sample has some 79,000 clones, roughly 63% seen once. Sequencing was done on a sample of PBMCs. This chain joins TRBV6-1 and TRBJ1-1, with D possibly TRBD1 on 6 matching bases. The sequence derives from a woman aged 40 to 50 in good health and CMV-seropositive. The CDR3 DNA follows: TGTGCCAGCAGTGAATTAGGGGGGGTGAACACTGAAGCTTTCTTT. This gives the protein CASSELGGVNTEAFF.